Reported below is one TCR beta chain. TCRdb reprocessed the reads via MiXCR and lists one record per CDR3 protein. The sample carries roughly 300,000 distinct CDR3 sequences, 25% recorded once. This sample was taken from a study of T cell repertoires in cytomegalovirus infection. Study details: Public TCR beta signatures were indicative of both CMV infection and a matching HLA type.

Germline-derived CDR1 and CDR2 are MDHEN and SYDVKM. CDR3 length: 14 residues. The germline V and J ends were trimmed by 3 bases and 6 bases, with 14 bases remaining between them. The sequenced material came from PBMCs. This TCR came from a human donor in good health (CMV status not recorded). Some clones in this sample may be carry-over from other donors' samples. This chain links TRBV28 with TRBJ1-1; D might be TRBD1 (5 bases). The CDR3 nucleotides read TGTGCCAGCAGTTTTATCGGGGGTAGGGCTGAAGCTTTCTTT. This sequence encodes CASSFIGGRAEAFF.